The clone carrying this TCR beta chain was observed a handful of times. The antigen remains undetermined. Original processing notes: A distant-metastasis classifier for papillary thyroid cancer was built using CDR3 differences across clinicopathological groups. Using MiXCR, TCRdb re-called clones from the PCR reads. For this entry, the V and J calls and clone size follow TCRdb and not the study's own pipeline. The profile covers some 90,000 clones, with approximately 9% appearing a single time and roughly 10% taken by the ten largest. This record belongs to a study of metastatic and nonmetastatic thyroid tumors. In the study overall: The authors compared repertoires across blood and tumor or nodule tissue from malignant and benign thyroid patients.

Study-wide points: Malignant tumors reportedly showed significantly higher TCR beta diversity than benign nodules in both blood and tumor.

Germline trimming cut 4 bases from V and 11 bases from J; bases unmatched to any gene: 26. The germline V gene has CDR1 MNHEY and CDR2 SMNVEV (reference sequence). This CDR3 is 20 amino acids long. Patients were all untreated before their thyroid surgery. The TCR was taken from a female donor with papillary thyroid cancer or a benign thyroid nodule (not recorded which). Some clones in this sample may be carry-over from other donors' samples. Sequencing was performed on blood. The V gene is TRBV27, the J gene TRBJ1-1; the match to TRBD1 covers 12 bases. CDR3 amino acids: CASSSVGWVNRDRGLSGAFF. CDR3 coding DNA: TGTGCCAGCAGTTCGGTTGGGTGGGTTAACCGGGACAGGGGGCTTTCGGGGGCTTTCTTT.